These 4 T cell receptor beta chains share one sample of origin, sequenced in a study of blood T cell repertoires in COVID-19. The table came from immunoSEQ multiplex PCR; TCRdb's copy has only in-frame clones and leaves some out. The table shows about 45,000 clones, with about nine tenths occurring only once. The sample taken for sequencing was peripheral blood. Receptor source: a human donor in a cohort sampled during active COVID-19.

This chain connects TRBV5-5 to TRBJ2-1, with 11 positions matching TRBD2. Germline V gives CDR1 SGHKS, CDR2 YYEKEE (reference sequence). The CDR3 is 13 amino acids. Germline trimming cut 1 base from V and 10 bases from J; bases unmatched to any gene: 1. CDR3 DNA sequence: TGTGCCAGCAGCTTGCTAGCGGGGGGAGAGCAGTTCTTC. This translates into CASSLLAGGEQFF.

The V and J genes are TRBV5-1 and TRBJ2-3; TRBD2 aligns across 9 bases. Trimming removed 0 bases from V and 4 bases from J; junction bases left unmatched: 6. Germline V gene sequence: CDR1 SGHRS, CDR2 YFSETQ. CDR3 length: 16 amino acids. Here the CDR3 reads CASSLDGRGGADTQYF. The CDR3 DNA sequence: TGCGCCAGCAGCTTGGATGGGCGGGGGGGCGCAGATACGCAGTATTTT.

V usage is TRBV4-2 and J usage is TRBJ1-1; tentatively, D is TRBD1 (6 bases). Looked up from germline, CDR1 is LGHNA and CDR2 is YNFKEQ. Trimming removed 4 bases at V and 2 bases at J, with 14 bases between. There are 15 residues in the CDR3. CDR3 sequence: CASSPLGTRNTEAFF. The CDR3 DNA reads TGTGCCAGCAGCCCGCTCGGGACAAGAAACACTGAAGCTTTCTTT.

The chain combines TRBV19 with TRBJ1-5; D is undetermined. Germline V lookup: CDR1 LNHDA, CDR2 SQIVND (reference sequence). V was clipped by 8 bases and J by 0 bases, with 14 bases between them. The CDR3 has 15 residues. CDR3 DNA: TGTGCCAGTTCGAACCGTAGAGCTAGCAATCAGCCCCAGCATTTT. Protein: CASSNRRASNQPQHF.